Included here is one TCR beta chain sequence, with context. The source of the sample is a study of blood T cell repertoires in COVID-19. Across the whole study: Samples came from the United States, Italy and Spain, spanning acute and convalescent COVID-19. PBMCs, B-cell-depleted T cells, or T cells were the source of the cDNA or gDNA that made up the material.

Authors' data handling: Amplification with reference gene primers provided the estimates of nucleated cell counts. The table came from immunoSEQ multiplex PCR; TCRdb's copy has only in-frame clones and leaves some out. That table gives V, J and clone size, and the DNA gave D and trimming. The sample has approximately 97,000 clones, approximately 80% seen once. CDR1 is MDHEN and CDR2 is SYDVKM in the germline V gene. The V and J ends lost 3 bases and 5 bases, in that order; junction bases with no gene match: 4. The length of the CDR3 is 14 residues. V and J are TRBV28 and TRBJ2-1; 7 positions match TRBD2. The specimen was peripheral blood. The receptor was isolated from a man aged 55 to 70 with active or convalescent COVID-19. This CDR3 is CASSFSSGNNEQFF. CDR3 bases: TGTGCCAGCAGTTTTTCTAGCGGAAACAATGAGCAGTTCTTC. Variable domain in full (rest from reference TRBV28 and TRBJ2-1): DVKVTQSSRYLVKRTGEKVFLECVQDMDHENMFWYRQDPGLGLRLIYFSYDVKMKEKGDIPEGYSVSREKKERFSLILESASTNQTSMYLCASSFSSGNNEQFFGPGTRLTVL.